The entry that follows covers one T cell receptor beta chain sequence. Its matching antigen is unknown. The source of the sample is a study of cytomegalovirus exposure and HLA in healthy donors. Study outcomes and limitations: According to the study, some 160 TCR beta chains were cytomegalovirus-associated. A later analysis appeared to link common viral pathogens to several of the most significant clusters. Later on, a genetic analysis was performed. It linked a missense variant in DCLRE1C with V- and J-gene trimming of TCR beta.

As for the donors, each was a healthy bone marrow donor. The CDR3 runs 14 residues. CDR1 SGHRS and CDR2 YFSETQ come from the germline V gene. Trimming removed 4 bases at V and 2 bases at J, with 9 bases between. In the PCR, 60 Vbeta and 13 Jbeta primers were used. Sequencing used immunoSEQ multiplex PCR; TCRdb keeps in-frame clones, though not all of them. In the table there are some 150,000 clones, approximately 73% of which are singletons. The clonotype originates from a human donor in good health. The chain has TRBV5-1 and TRBJ1-4; D call uncertain. The sequenced sample consisted of PBMCs. CDR3 amino acids: CASSPGSTNEKLFF. CDR3 bases: TGCGCCAGCAGCCCGGGATCCACTAATGAAAAACTGTTTTTT.